The present T cell receptor beta chain was sequenced within a study of T cell responses to AZD1222 COVID-19 vaccine. Overall study findings and caveats: Receipt of two AZD1222 doses was followed by a rise in Spike-specific TCR breadth and depth. Donors skewed white British and female; clonal diversity was possibly underestimated. Distributed over spike, vaccine-associated CD4 TCRs predominated at 160-218 and 743-854. Repertoires were collected only later (after the peak T cell response had occurred).

This table comes from immunoSEQ multiplex PCR, and its TCRdb copy is limited to in-frame clones, with some not included. In the table there are some 110,000 clones, 85% to 95% of which are singletons. In the case of this clone: Its antigen is undetermined.

The TCR comes from an adult who received the AZD1222 COVID-19 vaccine. This sample comprised peripheral blood, obtained 28 days after the second AZD1222 dose.

CDR3 nucleotides: TGTGCCATTGACCGGGGAGTCTCTGGAAACACCATATATTTT. This translates into CAIDRGVSGNTIYF. The chain joins TRBV2 to TRBJ1-3, with D uncertain. The CDR3 runs to 14 residues. Trimming took 10 bases from V and 0 from J, leaving 13 bases between them. Germline V gene lookup returns CDR1 SNHLY and CDR2 FYNNEI.